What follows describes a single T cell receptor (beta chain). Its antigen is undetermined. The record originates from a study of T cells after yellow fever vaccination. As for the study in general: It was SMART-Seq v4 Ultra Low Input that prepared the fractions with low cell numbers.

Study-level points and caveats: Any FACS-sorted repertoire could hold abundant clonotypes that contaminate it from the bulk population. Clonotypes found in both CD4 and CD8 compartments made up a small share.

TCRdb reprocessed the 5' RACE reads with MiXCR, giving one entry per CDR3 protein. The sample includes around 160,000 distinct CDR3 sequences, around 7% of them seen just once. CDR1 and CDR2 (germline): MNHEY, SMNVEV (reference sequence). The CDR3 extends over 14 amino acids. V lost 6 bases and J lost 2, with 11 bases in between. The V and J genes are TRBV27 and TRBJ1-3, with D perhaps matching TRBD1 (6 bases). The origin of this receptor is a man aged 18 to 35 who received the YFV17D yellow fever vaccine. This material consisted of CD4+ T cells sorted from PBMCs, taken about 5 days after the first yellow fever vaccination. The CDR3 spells CASRGPGAGNTIYF. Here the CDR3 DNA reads TGTGCCAGCAGAGGGCCAGGGGCTGGAAACACCATATATTTT.